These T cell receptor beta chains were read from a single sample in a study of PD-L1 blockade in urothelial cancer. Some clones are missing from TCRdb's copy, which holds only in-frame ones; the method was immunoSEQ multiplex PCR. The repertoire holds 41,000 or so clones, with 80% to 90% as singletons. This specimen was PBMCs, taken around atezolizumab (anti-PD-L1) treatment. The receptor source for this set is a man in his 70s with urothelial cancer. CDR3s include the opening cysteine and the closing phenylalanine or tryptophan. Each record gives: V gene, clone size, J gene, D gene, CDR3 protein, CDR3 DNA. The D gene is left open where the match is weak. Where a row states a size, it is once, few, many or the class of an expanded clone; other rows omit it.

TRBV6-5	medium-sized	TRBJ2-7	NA	CASSYNGGGEQYF	TGTGCCAGCAGTTATAACGGCGGAGGGGAGCAGTACTTC
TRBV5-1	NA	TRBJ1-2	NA	CASSFGHKANYGYTF	TGCGCCAGCAGCTTTGGGCACAAAGCTAACTATGGCTACACCTTC
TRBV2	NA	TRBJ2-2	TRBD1	CASSEATGDTGELFF	TGTGCCAGCAGTGAAGCCACAGGGGACACCGGGGAGCTGTTTTTT
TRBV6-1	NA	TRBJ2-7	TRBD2	CGTSGQSSYEQYF	TGTGGGACTAGCGGGCAAAGCTCCTACGAGCAGTACTTC
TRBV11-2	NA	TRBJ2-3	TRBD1	CASSLGQGPSTDTQYF	TGTGCCAGCAGCTTAGGACAGGGCCCTAGCACAGATACGCAGTATTTT
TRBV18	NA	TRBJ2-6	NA	CASSPVISGANVLTF	TGTGCCAGCTCACCTGTTATCTCTGGGGCCAACGTCCTGACTTTC
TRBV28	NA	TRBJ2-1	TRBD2	CASSLFGRAYNEQFF	TGTGCCAGCAGTTTATTCGGGAGGGCGTACAATGAGCAGTTCTTC
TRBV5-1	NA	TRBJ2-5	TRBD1	CASSLGTGGSLGETQYF	TGCGCCAGCAGCTTGGGGACAGGGGGTTCTCTCGGCGAGACCCAGTACTTC
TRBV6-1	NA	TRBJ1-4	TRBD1	CACQAGQGLEEKLFF	TGTGCCTGTCAAGCCGGACAGGGGTTGGAGGAAAAACTGTTTTTT
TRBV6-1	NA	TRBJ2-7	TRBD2	CASSPTSGLSYEQYF	TGTGCCAGCAGCCCAACTAGCGGACTCTCCTACGAGCAGTACTTC
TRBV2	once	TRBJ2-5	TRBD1	CASSRMGQQETQYF	TGTGCCAGCAGTAGAATGGGACAGCAAGAGACCCAGTACTTC
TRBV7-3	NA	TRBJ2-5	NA	CASSLMGPGKQETQYF	TGTGCCAGCAGCTTAATGGGTCCAGGAAAGCAAGAGACCCAGTACTTC
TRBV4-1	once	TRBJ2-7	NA	CASSQTPGDSYEQYF	TGCGCCAGCAGCCAAACCCCAGGGGACTCCTACGAGCAGTACTTC
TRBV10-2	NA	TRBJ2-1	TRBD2	CASSESSGMNEQFF	TGCGCCAGCAGTGAGTCTAGCGGGATGAATGAGCAGTTCTTC
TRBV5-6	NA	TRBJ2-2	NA	CASSPAGAGELFF	TGTGCCAGCAGCCCCGCCGGGGCCGGGGAGCTGTTTTTT
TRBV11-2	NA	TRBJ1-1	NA	CASSRGMNTEAFF	TGTGCCAGCAGCCGGGGGATGAACACTGAAGCTTTCTTT
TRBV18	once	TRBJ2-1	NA	CASSPVSTGTTNEQFF	TGTGCCAGCTCACCAGTTAGTACAGGGACCACCAATGAGCAGTTCTTC
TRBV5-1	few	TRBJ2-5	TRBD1	CASSRGTGALQETQYF	TGCGCCAGCAGCAGGGGGACAGGGGCCCTCCAAGAGACCCAGTACTTC
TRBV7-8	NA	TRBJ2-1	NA	CASSWTNNEQFF	TGTGCCAGCAGCTGGACTAACAATGAGCAGTTCTTC
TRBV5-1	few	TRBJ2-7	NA	CASSSSRYEQYF	TGCGCCAGCAGCTCCTCCAGGTACGAGCAGTACTTC
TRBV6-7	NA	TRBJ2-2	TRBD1	CASSPRGQGGTGELFF	TGTGCCAGCAGTCCCCGAGGACAGGGAGGAACCGGGGAGCTGTTTTTT
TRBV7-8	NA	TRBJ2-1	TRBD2	CASSRGLAGRNEQFF	TGTGCCAGCAGTCGCGGACTAGCGGGAAGGAATGAGCAGTTCTTC
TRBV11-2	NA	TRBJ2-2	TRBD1	CASRKGQGFSGELFF	TGTGCCAGCAGGAAGGGACAGGGGTTTTCCGGGGAGCTGTTTTTT
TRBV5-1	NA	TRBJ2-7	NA	CASSLRASSGQTYEQYF	TGCGCCAGCAGCTTGCGGGCGTCGAGCGGGCAGACCTACGAGCAGTACTTC
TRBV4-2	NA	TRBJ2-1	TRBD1	CASSPSGQGSYNEQFF	TGTGCCAGCAGCCCGTCCGGACAGGGGAGCTACAATGAGCAGTTCTTC
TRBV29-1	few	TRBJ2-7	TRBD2	CSAPTSGRSHEQYF	TGCAGCGCTCCGACTAGCGGGAGGTCCCACGAGCAGTACTTC
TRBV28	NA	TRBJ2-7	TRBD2	CASSSPREASRDEQYF	TGTGCCAGCAGCTCCCCCCGGGAGGCCTCTCGGGACGAGCAGTACTTC
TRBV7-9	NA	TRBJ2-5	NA	CASSSWEIQETQYF	TGTGCCAGCAGCTCCTGGGAGATTCAAGAGACCCAGTACTTC
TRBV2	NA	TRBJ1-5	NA	CASSEAFGSNQPQHF	TGTGCCAGCAGTGAAGCCTTTGGCAGCAATCAGCCCCAGCATTTT
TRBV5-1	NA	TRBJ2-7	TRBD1	CASSLGWTGRYEQYF	TGCGCCAGCAGCTTGGGGTGGACAGGAAGATACGAGCAGTACTTC
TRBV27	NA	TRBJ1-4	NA	CASSPYEGREEKLFF	TGTGCCAGCAGTCCATATGAGGGTAGGGAGGAAAAACTGTTTTTT
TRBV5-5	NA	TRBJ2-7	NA	CASNTGGRAQFYEQYF	TGTGCCAGCAACACGGGGGGCAGGGCGCAATTCTACGAGCAGTACTTC
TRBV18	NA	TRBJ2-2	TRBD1	CASSQGTGGNTGELFF	TGTGCCAGCTCACAGGGGACAGGAGGGAACACCGGGGAGCTGTTTTTT
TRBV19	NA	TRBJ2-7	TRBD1	CASSRDRAYEQYF	TGTGCCAGTAGTCGGGACAGGGCCTACGAGCAGTACTTC
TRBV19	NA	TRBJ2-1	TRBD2	CASSLAGGPQIF	TGTGCCAGTAGTTTGGCGGGGGGGCCCCAAATCTTC
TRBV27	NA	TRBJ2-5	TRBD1	CASRSGTGGFETQYF	TGTGCCAGCAGGTCCGGAACAGGGGGCTTTGAGACCCAGTACTTC
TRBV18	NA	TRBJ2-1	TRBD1	CASSPGQGYNEQFF	TGTGCCAGCTCACCGGGACAGGGGTACAATGAGCAGTTCTTC
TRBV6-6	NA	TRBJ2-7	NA	CASSYDPRNSYEQYF	TGTGCCAGCAGTTACGATCCGCGAAACTCCTACGAGCAGTACTTC
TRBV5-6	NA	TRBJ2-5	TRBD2	CASSLASGASGEETQYF	TGTGCCAGCAGCTTGGCCTCAGGTGCTAGCGGAGAAGAGACCCAGTACTTC
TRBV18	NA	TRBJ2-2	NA	CASSPSSAGELFF	TGTGCCAGCTCACCATCGTCTGCCGGGGAGCTGTTTTTT
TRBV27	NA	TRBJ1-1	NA	CASSKDWSTEAFF	TGTGCCAGCAGTAAGGACTGGTCCACTGAAGCTTTCTTT
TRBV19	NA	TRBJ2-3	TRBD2	CASSSGLAGAADTQYF	TGTGCCAGTAGTTCCGGACTAGCGGGAGCTGCAGATACGCAGTATTTT
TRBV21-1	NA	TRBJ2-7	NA	CASSTFTLLGTYEQYF	TGTGCCAGCAGCACCTTTACCCTGCTAGGAACCTACGAGCAGTACTTC
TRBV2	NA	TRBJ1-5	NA	CASSGGTGNQPQHF	TGTGCCAGCAGTGGCGGGACGGGTAATCAGCCCCAGCATTTT
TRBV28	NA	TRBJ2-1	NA	CASSTGTRGLPNEQFF	TGTGCCAGCAGTACCGGGACTCGAGGGCTTCCCAATGAGCAGTTCTTC
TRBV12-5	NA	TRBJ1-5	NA	CASGRTASNQPQHF	TGTGCTAGTGGGAGGACAGCTAGCAATCAGCCCCAGCATTTT
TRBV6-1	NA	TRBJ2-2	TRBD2	CASSWTSRQSGELFF	TGTGCCAGCAGTTGGACTAGCCGCCAATCAGGGGAGCTGTTTTTT
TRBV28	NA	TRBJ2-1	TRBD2	CASRVLGGGAYNEQFF	TGTGCCAGCAGAGTTTTGGGGGGAGGGGCCTACAATGAGCAGTTCTTC
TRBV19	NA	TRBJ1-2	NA	CASSMADGYTF	TGTGCCAGTAGTATGGCCGATGGCTACACCTTC
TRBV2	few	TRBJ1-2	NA	CAGRAGGGYTF	TGTGCCGGACGCGCGGGGGGGGGCTACACCTTC
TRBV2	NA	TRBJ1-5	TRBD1	CASSLTTGQVDQPQHF	TGTGCCAGCAGCCTAACTACGGGACAGGTTGACCAGCCCCAGCATTTT
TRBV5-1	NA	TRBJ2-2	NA	CASSTRDSNTGELFF	TGCGCCAGCAGCACCCGGGACTCCAACACCGGGGAGCTGTTTTTT
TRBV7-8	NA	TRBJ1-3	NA	CASSRGGSSGNTIYF	TGTGCCAGCAGCCGGGGGGGCAGCTCTGGAAACACCATATATTTT
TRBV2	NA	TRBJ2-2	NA	CASSLETGELFF	TGTGCCAGCAGTCTAGAAACCGGGGAGCTGTTTTTT
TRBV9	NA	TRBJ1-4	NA	CASSPEGENEKLFF	TGTGCCAGCAGCCCCGAGGGAGAAAATGAAAAACTGTTTTTT
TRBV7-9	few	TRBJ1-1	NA	CASSLALGDTEAFF	TGTGCCAGCAGCTTAGCGTTGGGCGACACTGAAGCTTTCTTT
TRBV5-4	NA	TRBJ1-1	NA	CASSPGRVPQNTEAFF	TGTGCCAGCAGCCCGGGAAGGGTACCACAGAACACTGAAGCTTTCTTT
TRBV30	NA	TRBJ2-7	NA	CAWRAFGVYEQYF	TGTGCCTGGAGAGCGTTCGGGGTCTACGAGCAGTACTTC
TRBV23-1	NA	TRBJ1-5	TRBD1	CASSLKHRGNQPQHF	TGCGCCAGCAGTCTTAAACACAGGGGTAATCAGCCCCAGCATTTT